This TCR beta chain is from a study of T cells in localized non-small cell lung cancer. The table lists this clone with a few counts. Profiled with immunoSEQ multiplex PCR; TCRdb holds only in-frame clones, not every one. The data show around 1,000 clones, roughly 25% seen once. Trimming left V 3 bases short and J 1 base short, with 15 bases between. Looked up from germline, CDR1 is SGHNT and CDR2 is YENEEA. The CDR3 is 16 residues long. The input for sequencing was normal lung tissue next to the tumor, taken before any cancer treatment. The chain carries TRBV11-3 and TRBJ2-5; D is tentatively TRBD1 or TRBD2 (5 bases each). This receptor was identified in an older female donor with stage I lung adenocarcinoma. CDR3 in amino acids: CASSFGQGGSQETQYF. The CDR3 region has the DNA TGTGCCAGCAGCTTTGGTCAGGGCGGGTCCCAAGAGACCCAGTACTTC.